This is a list of T cell receptor beta chains from one sample in a study of cytomegalovirus exposure and HLA in healthy donors. Using immunoSEQ multiplex PCR, the repertoire was profiled, and TCRdb retains in-frame clones only, with some absent. This table holds about 180,000 clones, over 75% found once. Sequenced sample: PBMCs. The receptors originated from a man in his 60s in good health and CMV-seronegative. Both conserved end residues are part of each CDR3. A D gene is named only where the DNA matches it firmly. Clone sizes are given selectively: once, few, many, or a class where the clone is expanded.

j_call d_call cdr3_length v_call clone_size cdr3_aa cdr3_nt
TRBJ1-2 TRBD1 15 TRBV6-6 . CASSNRDRGAYGYTF TGTGCCAGCAGTAACCGGGACAGGGGTGCCTATGGCTACACCTTC
TRBJ1-1 . 14 TRBV12-5 . CASVQRPGDTEAFF TGTGCTAGTGTTCAACGGCCGGGGGACACTGAAGCTTTCTTT
TRBJ2-1 . 14 TRBV4-2 . CASSQEARGNEQFF TGTGCCAGCAGCCAAGAGGCTAGAGGTAATGAGCAGTTCTTC
TRBJ2-3 TRBD2 16 TRBV5-1 . CASSLAGTSPTDTQYF TGCGCCAGCAGCTTGGCCGGGACTAGTCCCACAGATACGCAGTATTTT
TRBJ2-5 . 15 TRBV5-4 . CASSKSRQTQETQYF TGTGCCAGCTCGAAAAGTCGACAAACTCAAGAGACCCAGTACTTC
TRBJ1-2 . 16 TRBV10-3 . CATPKNSDSTNYGYTF TGTGCCACCCCGAAGAACTCGGACAGCACTAACTATGGCTACACCTTC
TRBJ1-5 . 15 TRBV27 . CASSFGGLHNQPQHF TGTGCCAGCAGTTTCGGGGGGCTACATAATCAGCCCCAGCATTTT
TRBJ2-5 TRBD1 16 TRBV5-1 few CASSFGPRQGGETQYF TGCGCCAGCAGCTTTGGTCCCCGACAGGGGGGGGAGACCCAGTACTTC
TRBJ1-1 TRBD1 14 TRBV5-1 . CASSSQGAGAEAFF TGCGCCAGCAGCAGTCAGGGGGCGGGGGCTGAAGCTTTCTTT
TRBJ2-2 TRBD2 16 TRBV7-8 . CASSLVRTSGGGELFF TGTGCCAGCAGCTTAGTCAGGACTAGCGGGGGCGGGGAGCTGTTTTTT
TRBJ2-1 TRBD2 14 TRBV5-4 . CASSLGSGTGEQFF TGTGCCAGCAGCTTGGGGAGCGGGACCGGTGAGCAGTTCTTC
TRBJ1-2 TRBD1 14 TRBV30 . CAWSPDRGGYGYTF TGTGCCTGGAGTCCAGACAGGGGCGGATATGGCTACACCTTC
TRBJ2-2 TRBD1 15 TRBV19 . CASRRGPTNTGELFF TGTGCCAGTAGAAGGGGGCCCACGAACACCGGGGAGCTGTTTTTT
TRBJ2-5 . 15 TRBV5-6 . CASSLGLPGDETQYF TGTGCCAGCAGCTTGGGGCTCCCGGGGGACGAGACCCAGTACTTC
TRBJ2-1 TRBD1 15 TRBV15 . CATSRPGQANNEQFF TGTGCCACCAGCAGACCGGGACAGGCGAACAATGAGCAGTTCTTC
TRBJ1-1 TRBD1 15 TRBV9 . CASSGTGAMNTEAFF TGTGCCAGCAGCGGGACAGGAGCAATGAACACTGAAGCTTTCTTT